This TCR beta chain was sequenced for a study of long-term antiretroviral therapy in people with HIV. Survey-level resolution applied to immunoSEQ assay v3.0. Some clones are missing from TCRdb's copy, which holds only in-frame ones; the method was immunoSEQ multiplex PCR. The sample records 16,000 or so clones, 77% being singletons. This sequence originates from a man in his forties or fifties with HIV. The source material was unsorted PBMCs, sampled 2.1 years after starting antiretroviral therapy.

In DNA form, the CDR3 reads TGCGCCAGCAGCCTACAGGGGTGGGGAGAGACCCAGTACTTC. Protein sequence: CASSLQGWGETQYF. This rearrangement joins TRBV5-1 to TRBJ2-5; TRBD1 agrees at 7 bases. The germline V gene has CDR1 SGHRS and CDR2 YFSETQ. The V gene end was trimmed by 4 bases and the J gene end by 4 bases; junction bases not matched to a gene: 7. This CDR3 comprises 14 residues.